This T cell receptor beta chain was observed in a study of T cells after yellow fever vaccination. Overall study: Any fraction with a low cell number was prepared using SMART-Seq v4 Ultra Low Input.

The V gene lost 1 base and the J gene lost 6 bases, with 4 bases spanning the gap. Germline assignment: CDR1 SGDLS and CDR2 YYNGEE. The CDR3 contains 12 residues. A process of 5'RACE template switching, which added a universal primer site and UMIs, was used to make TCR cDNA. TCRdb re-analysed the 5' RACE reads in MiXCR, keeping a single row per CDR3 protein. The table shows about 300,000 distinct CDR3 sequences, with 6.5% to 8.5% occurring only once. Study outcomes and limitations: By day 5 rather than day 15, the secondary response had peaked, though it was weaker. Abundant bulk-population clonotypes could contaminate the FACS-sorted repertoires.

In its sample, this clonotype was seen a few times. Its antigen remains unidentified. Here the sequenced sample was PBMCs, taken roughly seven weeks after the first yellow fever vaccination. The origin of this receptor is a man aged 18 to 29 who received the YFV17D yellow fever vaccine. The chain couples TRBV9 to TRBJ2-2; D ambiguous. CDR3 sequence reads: CASSVSAGELFF. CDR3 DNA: TGTGCCAGCAGCGTATCGGCCGGGGAGCTGTTTTTT.